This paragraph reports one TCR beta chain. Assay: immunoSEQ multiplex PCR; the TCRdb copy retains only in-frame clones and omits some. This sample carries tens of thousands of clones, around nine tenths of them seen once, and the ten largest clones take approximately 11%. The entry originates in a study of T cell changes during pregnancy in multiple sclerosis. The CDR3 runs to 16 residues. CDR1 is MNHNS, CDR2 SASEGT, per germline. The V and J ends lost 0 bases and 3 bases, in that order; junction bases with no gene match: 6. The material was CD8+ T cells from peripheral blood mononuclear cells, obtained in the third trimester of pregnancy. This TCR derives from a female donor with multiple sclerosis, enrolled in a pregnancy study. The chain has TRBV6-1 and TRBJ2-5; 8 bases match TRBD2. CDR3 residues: CASSEATGLGEETQYF. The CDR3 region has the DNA TGTGCCAGCAGTGAAGCGACGGGACTAGGGGAAGAGACCCAGTACTTC.